Below, 30 T cell receptor beta chains from the same sample are listed, as sequenced in a study of spatial heterogeneity in lung cancer. Documented time point: sample taken at primary tumor resection. The input material, whole RNA from tumor, nontumor lung or frozen PBMC, was sequenced unsorted. TCRdb recomputed calls from the 5' RACE reads with MiXCR, one row per CDR3 protein. Of 9,500 to 11,000 distinct CDR3 sequences listed, about 6.3% were seen once; the top ten hold roughly 28%. This material consisted of PBMCs, taken at surgery. Receptor source: a male donor with early-stage non-small cell lung cancer.

This clonotype showed up just a few times. This beta chain appears as a stray read in a library generated for alpha chains; its size is not informative. This chain uses TRBV18 with TRBJ2-7, with 9 bases matching TRBD1. The CDR3 length is 15 residues. Germline loops: CDR1 KGHSH, CDR2 LQKENI. The J segment lost 4 bases and the V segment lost 2 bases, leaving 6 bases of the junction unmatched. CDR3 coding DNA: TGTGCCAGCTCACCAGACGGACAGGGGAAATACGAGCAGTACTTC. Its protein product is CASSPDGQGKYEQYF.

Comments on this clonotype: Sequence at one end of the junction differs from germline and may be a read error. The library was prepared for alpha chains; this beta chain is a stray read, so its frequency means little. This rearrangement joins TRBV7-2 to TRBJ2-5; the D gene is possibly TRBD2 (7 bases). Germline CDR1 is SGHTA and CDR2 is FQGNSA. The CDR3 has 20 amino acids. The CDR3 nucleotides are TGTGCCAGCAGTGAAAGAGTTCTTGGGAGGGTGTGGGACAACGAAAAAAGAGACAACTTC. This sequence encodes CASSERVLGRVWDNEKRDNF.

This clonotype is deemed medium-sized. This beta chain is an off-target read within a library intended for alpha chains, so its frequency means little. The chain employs TRBV5-5 and TRBJ2-1, with 9 nucleotides matching TRBD1. J lost 7 bases, V lost 6 bases, and 17 bases had no gene match. CDR1 and CDR2 from the germline V gene are SGHKS and YYEKEE (reference sequence). The CDR3 extends over 17 amino acids. The CDR3 nucleotides read TGTGCCAGCACCGAGAGAGGGACAGGGTTAATAGGGAATGAGCAGTTCTTC. It specifies CASTERGTGLIGNEQFF.

On this clonotype: The library was designed around alpha chains, so this beta chain is a stray read whose abundance carries little weight. This sequence joins TRBV6-2 or TRBV6-3 and TRBJ2-7; 10 bases fit TRBD2. This CDR3 spans 14 amino acids. Germline V gene sequence: CDR1 MNHEY, CDR2 SVGEGT. Germline trimming cut 2 bases from V and 3 bases from J; bases unmatched to any gene: 1. CDR3 DNA: TGTGCCAGCAGTTACGGGACTAGCGTCTACGAGCAGTACTTC. This codes for CASSYGTSVYEQYF.

In regard to this clonotype: Found in a library prepared for alpha chains, this beta chain is an off-target read, and its abundance has little meaning. The chain links TRBV5-6 to TRBJ2-7, with 8 bases fitting TRBD1. CDR3 length: 15 amino acids. With 4 bases clipped from V and 3 bases from J, the junction kept 9 bases outside the gene matches. Germline CDR1 reads SGHDT; CDR2 reads YYEEEE. The CDR3 nucleotides read TGTGCCAGCAGCCTCTTACCGGGACAGGTCTACGAGCAGTACTTC. Its protein product is CASSLLPGQVYEQYF.

This clonotype was detected a few times. This beta chain was picked up by a library intended for alpha chains and is off target, so its count carries little meaning. The V and J genes are TRBV6-5 and TRBJ2-5; the match to TRBD1 covers 8 bases. CDR1 and CDR2 from the germline V gene are MNHEY and SVGAGI. The CDR3 loop spans 17 amino acids. The V gene end was trimmed by 6 bases and the J gene end by 0 bases; junction bases not matched to a gene: 12. The CDR3 spells CASRGRRDRRYQETQYF. The DNA for the CDR3 is TGTGCCAGCAGAGGACGCCGGGACAGGAGGTACCAAGAGACCCAGTACTTC.

In its sample, this clonotype was seen a few times. A library made for alpha chains picked up this beta chain off target, so its size means little. The chain combines TRBV7-2 with TRBJ2-5; 8 bases are shared with TRBD1. Unmatched junction bases numbered 3, after V lost 5 bases and J lost 4 bases. Germline V lookup: CDR1 SGHTA, CDR2 FQGNSA. The CDR3 has 13 residues. The CDR3 reads CASSTDRGETQYF. In nucleotides, the CDR3 is TGTGCCAGCAGCACAGACAGGGGAGAGACCCAGTACTTC.

This clonotype is medium-sized. Because the library targeted alpha chains, this beta chain is an off-target read whose size means little. This chain uses TRBV29-1 with TRBJ2-3; D may be TRBD2 (6 bases). V dropped 4 bases and J dropped 4 bases, with 12 bases sitting between them. Germline CDR1 is SQVTM and CDR2 is ANQGSEA. The CDR3 spans 13 residues. The DNA of the CDR3 is TGCAGCGTTGGTGGAGGGTTTGCAGATACGCAGTATTTT. Its translation is CSVGGGFADTQYF.

Ten or more counts support this clonotype. This beta chain represents an off-target read in a library built for alpha chains; its size is of limited meaning. V usage is TRBV27 and J usage is TRBJ2-3; D uncertain. Trimming shortened V by 7 bases and J by 4 bases, and 12 bases separated the two germline ends. Germline CDR1 and CDR2: MNHEY and SMNVEV (reference sequence). CDR3 length: 13 amino acids. The CDR3 nucleotides read TGTGCCAGCACCCCAAGCAGTTCAGATACGCAGTATTTT. It encodes CASTPSSSDTQYF.

Sample share makes this clonotype medium-sized. This beta chain is a stray sequence in a library constructed for alpha chains; its clone size is not meaningful. This chain links TRBV4-3 with TRBJ1-2; 7 nucleotides match TRBD1. Germline trimming cut 0 bases from V and 3 bases from J; bases unmatched to any gene: 7. Germline CDR1 reads LGHNA; CDR2 reads YSLEER. This CDR3 comprises 16 residues. The CDR3 region has the DNA TGCGCCAGCAGCCAAGATCCGGGACAGATGGACTATGGCTACACCTTC. This translates into CASSQDPGQMDYGYTF.

As regards this clonotype: The size of this beta chain means little, since it is a stray read in a library made for alpha chains. This sequence joins TRBV28 and TRBJ1-1; 7 bases align to TRBD1. Trimming took 6 bases from V and 7 from J; bases not matched to a gene: 8. There are 13 residues in the CDR3. Looked up from germline, CDR1 is MDHEN and CDR2 is SYDVKM. The CDR3 coding sequence is TGTGCCAGCAGAAAGGACAGGCCGGATGAAGCTTTCTTT. Amino acids: CASRKDRPDEAFF.

This clonotype has a handful of counts. With the library built for alpha chains, this beta chain is off target and its frequency is not meaningful. J is TRBJ2-3 and V is TRBV27; 7 nucleotides line up with TRBD2. The V gene end was trimmed by 2 bases and the J gene end by 5 bases; junction bases not matched to a gene: 4. This CDR3 has 14 residues. Germline CDR1 and CDR2: MNHEY and SMNVEV (reference sequence). The CDR3 coding sequence is TGTGCCAGCAGTTTAGCGGGAGTACGAGATACGCAGTATTTT. Translating gives CASSLAGVRDTQYF.

In this sample, this clonotype turned up many times. This beta chain turned up in a library designed for alpha chains; as an off-target read, its abundance says little. The chain carries TRBV2 and TRBJ1-4, with 7 bases fitting TRBD1. With 6 bases clipped from V and 8 bases from J, the junction kept 6 bases outside the gene matches. The CDR3 contains 13 residues. Germline values: CDR1 SNHLY, CDR2 FYNNEI. The DNA for the CDR3 is TGTGCCAGCAGAGACAGGGTAGAGGAAAAACTGTTTTTT. Protein product: CASRDRVEEKLFF.

The sample holds many counts of this clonotype. Little can be read into the size of this beta chain, an off-target read in a library designed for alpha chains. The chain combines TRBV28 with TRBJ1-3, with a tentative D call TRBD1 (6 bases). The V and J ends lost 8 bases and 0 bases respectively, with 14 bases between them. Germline values: CDR1 MDHEN, CDR2 SYDVKM. The CDR3 is 15 residues long. CDR3 amino acids: CASGPRTASGNTIYF. The CDR3 DNA follows: TGTGCCAGCGGTCCCAGGACAGCCTCTGGAAACACCATATATTTT.

There are many counts of this clonotype. Little can be read into the size of this beta chain, an off-target read in a library designed for alpha chains. CDR3 DNA sequence: TGTGCCAGTAGGACAGGGGCATTAGCTTTCTTT. Translating gives CASRTGALAFF. The chain has TRBV19 and TRBJ1-1; 8 bases are a match to TRBD1. Germline trimming cut 6 bases from V and 10 bases from J; bases unmatched to any gene: 4. From germline, CDR1 is LNHDA and CDR2 SQIVND (reference sequence). This CDR3 is built from 11 residues.

Note on this clonotype: The size of this beta chain means little, since it is a stray read in a library made for alpha chains. The chain has TRBV7-2 and TRBJ1-3; perhaps TRBD1 as D (5 bases). This CDR3 has 15 residues. V dropped 3 bases and J dropped 7 bases, with 16 bases sitting between them. Germline V gene lookup returns CDR1 SGHTA and CDR2 FQGNSA. The CDR3 DNA follows: TGTGCCAGCAGCTTGGGACTAGGGGCGGGGAACACCATATATTTT. Amino acid sequence: CASSLGLGAGNTIYF.

In its sample, this clonotype was seen once. Because the library targeted alpha chains, this beta chain is an off-target read whose size means little. This chain joins TRBV14 and TRBJ2-7; D possibly matches TRBD1 or TRBD2 (5 bases each). Trimming removed 4 bases at V and 3 bases at J, with 10 bases between. The CDR3 extends over 13 amino acids. From germline, CDR1 is SGHDN and CDR2 FVKESK. CDR3 sequence: CASSPRGSYEQYF. DNA of the CDR3: TGTGCCAGCAGCCCCCGGGGCAGCTACGAGCAGTACTTC.

This clonotype was counted many times. As an off-target read in a library built for alpha chains, this beta chain has a frequency of little significance. The chain couples TRBV15 to TRBJ2-2; D unresolved. Germline CDR1 reads LNHNV; CDR2 reads YYDKDF (reference sequence). The CDR3 length is 14 residues. Between the trimmed V and J ends, which lost 9 bases and 7 bases, there was a span of 18 bases. For the CDR3, the DNA is TGTGCCACTCGGAAAAATCCACTTTTCGGGGAGCTGTTTTTT. It yields the protein CATRKNPLFGELFF. The complete variable domain, with remaining parts taken from reference TRBV15 and TRBJ2-2, reads DAMVIQNPRYQVTQFGKPVTLSCSQTLNHNVMYWYQQKSSQAPKLLFHYYDKDFNNEADTPDNFQSRRPNTSFCFLDIRSPGLGDTAMYLCATRKNPLFGELFFGEGSRLTVL.

With regard to this clonotype: This beta chain is an off-target read within a library intended for alpha chains, so its frequency means little. The rearrangement joins TRBV11-2 to TRBJ2-3; 10 bases agree with TRBD1. CDR1 is SGHAT and CDR2 is FQNNGV in the germline V gene. V was pared by 3 bases and J by 2 bases, with 17 bases of the junction left unmatched. The CDR3 runs 20 residues. The CDR3 DNA sequence: TGTGCCAGCAGCTTGCAATCCCCCCGGGACAGGGGAATATACACAGATACGCAGTATTTT. Translated, it gives CASSLQSPRDRGIYTDTQYF. Together with reference TRBV11-2 and TRBJ2-3, the CDR3 gives the full variable domain: EAGVAQSPRYKIIEKRQSVAFWCNPISGHATLYWYQQILGQGPKLLIQFQNNGVVDDSQLPKDRFSAERLKGVDSTLKIQPAKLEDSAVYLCASSLQSPRDRGIYTDTQYFGPGTRLTVL.

This clonotype is medium-sized within its sample. With the library built for alpha chains, this beta chain is off target and its frequency is not meaningful. This chain uses TRBV29-1 with TRBJ2-3; D might be TRBD1 or TRBD2, each matching 6 bases. The CDR3 sequence is 15 residues long. The germline V gene has CDR1 SQVTM and CDR2 ANQGSEA. The V and J ends lost 1 base and 5 bases respectively, with 16 bases between them. The CDR3 nucleotides are TGCAGCGTTGAAGGGGGGGCCCTAGCCCAAGATACGCAGTATTTT. It is translated as CSVEGGALAQDTQYF.

Worth noting for this clonotype: The library was designed around alpha chains, so this beta chain is a stray read whose abundance carries little weight. The chain has TRBV7-9 and TRBJ2-1; D remains unclear. The V and J ends lost 1 base and 0 bases respectively, with 10 bases between them. Germline V lookup: CDR1 SEHNR, CDR2 FQNEAQ (reference sequence). This CDR3 has 16 residues. The CDR3 reads CASSLVRPDSYNEQFF. CDR3 in DNA: TGTGCCAGCAGCTTAGTAAGACCGGACTCCTACAATGAGCAGTTCTTC. Using reference TRBV7-9 and TRBJ2-1 for the parts outside the CDR3, the full variable domain is DTGVSQNPRHKITKRGQNVTFRCDPISEHNRLYWYRQTLGQGPEFLTYFQNEAQLEKSRLLSDRFSAERPKGSFSTLEIQRTEQGDSAMYLCASSLVRPDSYNEQFFGPGTRLTVL.

In this sample, this clonotype is large (0.1 to 1%). This beta chain turned up in a library designed for alpha chains; as an off-target read, its abundance says little. The chain couples TRBV28 to TRBJ2-7; TRBD2 matches at 12 bases. Germline CDR1 and CDR2: MDHEN and SYDVKM. J was trimmed by 0 bases and V by 6 bases; bases with no gene match: 18. This CDR3 has 20 amino acids. Here the CDR3 reads CASSPARLAGGEVSSYEQYF. The DNA of the CDR3 is TGTGCCAGCAGCCCCGCCCGGCTAGCGGGAGGGGAGGTAAGCTCCTACGAGCAGTACTTC. Full variable domain (outside the CDR3, taken from reference TRBV28 and TRBJ2-7): DVKVTQSSRYLVKRTGEKVFLECVQDMDHENMFWYRQDPGLGLRLIYFSYDVKMKEKGDIPEGYSVSREKKERFSLILESASTNQTSMYLCASSPARLAGGEVSSYEQYFGPGTRLTVT.

By sample share, this clonotype is medium-sized. This beta chain was picked up by a library intended for alpha chains and is off target, so its count carries little meaning. The chain uses TRBV19 and TRBJ2-5, with D perhaps TRBD2 (5 bases). Per the germline V gene, CDR1 is LNHDA and CDR2 is SQIVND (reference sequence). V shed 5 bases and J shed 5 bases, with 12 bases lying between them. The CDR3 has 13 residues. The CDR3 protein is CASSRTGGETQYF. CDR3 in DNA: TGTGCCAGTAGTCGCACGGGCGGGGAGACCCAGTACTTC.

This clonotype was recorded many times. This beta chain is off target for a library built for alpha chains, so its abundance means little. The chain couples TRBV6-1 to TRBJ1-4; D is undetermined. The CDR3 has 14 residues. The germline V gene has CDR1 MNHNS and CDR2 SASEGT. The germline V and J ends were trimmed by 3 bases and 3 bases, with 8 bases remaining between them. This CDR3 is CASSDGSANEKLFF. CDR3 coding DNA: TGTGCCAGCAGTGACGGGTCCGCTAATGAAAAACTGTTTTTT.

The sample holds a few counts of this clonotype. As an off-target read in a library built for alpha chains, this beta chain has a frequency of little significance. The chain is built from TRBV3-1 and TRBJ2-3; TRBD1 matches at 9 bases. Germline V lookup: CDR1 LGHDT, CDR2 YNNKEL (reference sequence). The CDR3 consists of 15 residues. The V and J ends lost 6 bases and 7 bases, in that order; junction bases with no gene match: 11. The CDR3 nucleotides are TGTGCCAGCAGTTATGGACAGGGGCACGAAAATACGCAGTATTTT. Protein: CASSYGQGHENTQYF.

As for this clonotype: The library was designed around alpha chains, so this beta chain is a stray read whose abundance carries little weight. The chain employs TRBV7-9 and TRBJ1-6; weak D call: TRBD1 (6 bases). The germline gives CDR1 SEHNR, CDR2 FQNEAQ (reference sequence). CDR3 size: 15 residues. The germline V and J ends were trimmed by 5 bases and 6 bases, with 14 bases remaining between them. For the CDR3, the DNA is TGTGCCAGCAGCGGGAACAGGGAACCTAATTCACCCCTCCACTTT. It specifies CASSGNREPNSPLHF.

This clonotype was observed many times. The library was built for alpha chains, so this beta chain is an off-target read and its size means little. The rearrangement links TRBV20-1 to TRBJ2-1, with D uncertain. This CDR3 is built from 14 residues. Germline loops: CDR1 DFQATT, CDR2 SNEGSKA (reference sequence). The V gene lost 6 bases and the J gene lost 5 bases, with 17 bases spanning the gap. The CDR3 nucleotides read TGCAGTGCCGTAGACTTCTTGGTAGACAATGAGCAGTTCTTC. Translated: CSAVDFLVDNEQFF.

This clonotype has a handful of counts. This beta chain is an off-target read within a library intended for alpha chains, so its frequency means little. The chain links TRBV28 to TRBJ2-3; 13 nucleotides align to TRBD2. This CDR3 has 15 amino acids. The trim removed 5 bases at V and 5 bases at J, leaving 4 bases unmatched. CDR1 and CDR2 (germline): MDHEN, SYDVKM. Here the CDR3 DNA reads TGTGCCAGCAGTGGGACTAGCGGGATATTAGATACGCAGTATTTT. Translating gives CASSGTSGILDTQYF.

This clonotype came up many times. The library was prepared for alpha chains; this beta chain is a stray read, so its frequency means little. The gene calls are TRBV27 and TRBJ1-5; 11 bases are a match to TRBD1. CDR1 is MNHEY, CDR2 SMNVEV, per germline (reference sequence). The CDR3 loop spans 13 amino acids. V lost 6 bases to trimming and J lost 11 bases; unmatched junction nucleotides: 6. The CDR3 loop reads CASSGDRGKAQHF. The CDR3 DNA sequence: TGTGCCAGCAGCGGGGACAGGGGGAAAGCCCAGCATTTT.

This clonotype was observed many times. The library was prepared for alpha chains; this beta chain is a stray read, so its frequency means little. This rearrangement joins TRBV20-1 to TRBJ2-5; 9 nucleotides agree with TRBD2. Germline CDR1 DFQATT, CDR2 SNEGSKA (reference sequence). With 3 bases clipped from V and 3 bases from J, the junction kept 14 bases outside the gene matches. CDR3 length equals 17 residues. This CDR3 is CSASPAGGASLKETQYF. CDR3 nucleotide sequence: TGCAGTGCTAGCCCCGCGGGGGGGGCCTCCCTCAAAGAGACCCAGTACTTC.